The 20 T cell receptor beta chains reported below all come from one sample, sequenced in a study of blood T cell repertoires in COVID-19. Data came from immunoSEQ multiplex PCR; TCRdb stores just in-frame clones and leaves some out. The top ten clones hold around 0.99% of a sample with some 250,000 clones, 85% to 90% of them seen once. Specimen: peripheral blood. The receptor set was obtained from a woman aged 40 to 49 who had recovered from COVID-19.

The chain carries TRBV7-9 and TRBJ1-2; 7 bases line up with TRBD1. The J segment lost 8 bases and the V segment lost 1 base, leaving 7 bases of the junction unmatched. Germline V gene sequence: CDR1 SEHNR, CDR2 FQNEAQ (reference sequence). The CDR3 runs 14 residues. For the CDR3, the DNA is TGTGCCAGCAGCTTAGGGGGACAGCCTACCGGCTACACCTTC. Its translation is CASSLGGQPTGYTF.

V usage is TRBV6-5 and J usage is TRBJ1-6; D unclear. The V and J ends lost 5 bases and 5 bases respectively, with 10 bases between them. The CDR3 loop spans 14 amino acids. Germline assignment: CDR1 MNHEY and CDR2 SVGAGI. This CDR3 reads CASSPPADNSPLHF. CDR3 nucleotides: TGTGCCAGCAGTCCTCCCGCAGATAATTCACCCCTCCACTTT.

This rearrangement joins TRBV19 to TRBJ2-2; 11 bases map to TRBD2. The V gene end was trimmed by 6 bases and the J gene end by 1 base; junction bases not matched to a gene: 4. The germline gives CDR1 LNHDA, CDR2 SQIVND (reference sequence). This CDR3 is 16 amino acids long. The CDR3 DNA sequence: TGTGCCAGTAGGACAGGACTAGCGGGGAACACCGGGGAGCTGTTTTTT. Encoded protein: CASRTGLAGNTGELFF.

This chain joins TRBV21-1 and TRBJ1-1. TRBV21-1 counts as a pseudogene. The CDR3 consists of 16 residues. The CDR3 reads CASSKGGGSMNTEAFF. The CDR3 region has the DNA TGTGCCAGCAGCAAAGGGGGGGGATCCATGAACACTGAAGCTTTCTTT.

This chain links TRBV19 with TRBJ2-1, with D perhaps matching TRBD2 (7 bases). The length of the CDR3 is 14 residues. Germline CDR1 reads LNHDA; CDR2 reads SQIVND (reference sequence). V was shortened by 4 bases and J by 4 bases, with 11 bases between the two germline ends. The chain's CDR3 is CASSKGGGYNEQFF. The CDR3 DNA is TGTGCCAGTAGTAAAGGGGGGGGTTACAATGAGCAGTTCTTC.

The chain recombines TRBV5-1 with TRBJ2-3; 8 positions match TRBD2. Germline-derived CDR1 and CDR2 are SGHRS and YFSETQ. Trimming took 4 bases from V and 0 from J; bases not matched to a gene: 7. The CDR3 extends over 16 amino acids. The CDR3 here is CASSPGLALSTDTQYF. Here the CDR3 DNA reads TGCGCCAGCAGCCCCGGACTAGCCCTGAGCACAGATACGCAGTATTTT.

The chain joins TRBV7-9 to TRBJ2-3; no firm D call. This CDR3 comprises 15 residues. Germline V gives CDR1 SEHNR, CDR2 FQNEAQ (reference sequence). V was shortened by 5 bases and J by 2 bases, with 14 bases between the two germline ends. CDR3 bases: TGTGCCAGCAGCCCTGGTGGGCCCCCCACAGATACGCAGTATTTT. Its protein product is CASSPGGPPTDTQYF.

This chain links TRBV18 with TRBJ1-2, with D unresolved. The CDR3 spans 12 residues. The ends were cut back, 8 bases at V and 6 bases at J, with 13 bases in the middle. In germline, CDR1 is KGHSH, CDR2 LQKENI. The CDR3 is CASHSPGNGYTF. The CDR3 DNA follows: TGTGCCAGCCACTCCCCCGGGAATGGCTACACCTTC.

V usage is TRBV4-1 and J usage is TRBJ2-2; 10 nucleotides align to TRBD1. CDR1 and CDR2 (germline): MGHRA, YSYEKL. Trimming at V came to 2 bases and at J to 6 bases, leaving 9 bases not matched to a gene. CDR3 length: 17 amino acids. The CDR3 protein is CASSQRGQGSGAGELFF. The CDR3 DNA is TGCGCCAGCAGCCAACGGGGACAGGGGAGTGGAGCCGGGGAGCTGTTTTTT.

This rearrangement joins TRBV6-1 to TRBJ2-1, with unresolved D. With 1 base removed from V and 7 bases from J, the gap between germline ends came to 11 bases. Per germline, CDR1 MNHNS and CDR2 SASEGT. The CDR3 runs 14 residues. CDR3 sequence reads: CASSEVGLKNEQFF. CDR3 nucleotides: TGTGCCAGCAGTGAAGTGGGCCTGAAAAATGAGCAGTTCTTC.

This rearrangement joins TRBV6-6 to TRBJ1-5; D uncertain. Trimming cost V 0 bases and J 4 bases, with 7 bases left between them. Germline loops: CDR1 MNHNY, CDR2 SVGAGI (reference sequence). This CDR3 region has 14 residues. CDR3 coding DNA: TGTGCCAGCAGTTACTCAACTACAAATCAGCCCCAGCATTTT. This sequence encodes CASSYSTTNQPQHF.

CDR3 sequence: CASSHPGNTEAFF. For the CDR3, the DNA is TGTGCCAGCAGCCACCCCGGGAACACTGAAGCTTTCTTT. The gene calls are TRBV6-5 and TRBJ1-1; no definite D call. Trimming took off 6 bases at V and 1 base at J, with 9 bases between the two ends. The CDR3 length is 13 residues. Germline CDR1 reads MNHEY; CDR2 reads SVGAGI.

The chain recombines TRBV20-1 with TRBJ2-7, with 10 nucleotides matching TRBD2. J lost 2 bases, V lost 3 bases, and 16 bases had no gene match. The CDR3 is made up of 18 amino acids. The germline V gene has CDR1 DFQATT and CDR2 SNEGSKA (reference sequence). The CDR3 loop is CSASRSGSGRPGTYEQYF. CDR3 in DNA: TGCAGTGCTAGTCGATCGGGTAGCGGGAGGCCCGGGACCTACGAGCAGTACTTC.

The V and J genes are TRBV19 and TRBJ1-2, with TRBD1 matching over 10 bases. This CDR3 has 15 amino acids. CDR1 and CDR2 (germline): LNHDA, SQIVND (reference sequence). V lost 7 bases and J lost 8; bases outside the gene matches: 13. This CDR3 reads CASISTGGTSGGYTF. In nucleotides, the CDR3 is TGTGCCAGTATCTCGACAGGGGGCACTTCGGGAGGCTACACCTTC.

J is TRBJ2-2 and V is TRBV6-2 or TRBV6-3; 10 positions match TRBD2. Germline CDR1 is MNHEY and CDR2 is SVGEGT. The CDR3 has 19 amino acids. The J segment lost 5 bases and the V segment lost 7 bases, leaving 19 bases of the junction unmatched. The CDR3 DNA reads as TGTGCCAGCACCCCGCGGGTCTGGCTAGCGGGAGCGGGGACCGGGGAGCTGTTTTTT. Translation: CASTPRVWLAGAGTGELFF.

V and J are TRBV9 and TRBJ2-3; 9 nucleotides align to TRBD2. There are 16 residues in the CDR3. From germline, CDR1 is SGDLS and CDR2 YYNGEE. Germline trimming cut 4 bases from V and 1 base from J; bases unmatched to any gene: 7. The CDR3 bases are TGTGCCAGCAGCCCCCCGACTAGCGGTCGCACAGATACGCAGTATTTT. Translation: CASSPPTSGRTDTQYF.

The chain couples TRBV2 to TRBJ2-1; D is perhaps TRBD1 (5 bases). CDR1 and CDR2 (germline): SNHLY, FYNNEI. The V end was cut by 6 bases, the J end by 0 bases, with 9 bases between. This CDR3 comprises 14 residues. The CDR3 spells CASRDISSYNEQFF. In DNA form, the CDR3 reads TGTGCCAGCAGGGACATAAGCTCCTACAATGAGCAGTTCTTC.

The genes are TRBV6-2 or TRBV6-3 and TRBJ1-2; the match to TRBD1 covers 7 bases. The CDR3 has 13 residues. J gave up 3 bases and V 4 bases, and 2 bases lay outside the gene matches. Germline values: CDR1 MNHEY, CDR2 SVGEGT. The DNA for the CDR3 is TGTGCCAGCAGTTGGGACAGCCACTATGGCTACACCTTC. Its translation: CASSWDSHYGYTF.

The gene calls are TRBV5-4 and TRBJ1-2; D is possibly TRBD1 (5 bases). The ends were cut back, 0 bases at V and 1 base at J, with 10 bases in the middle. The germline V gene encodes CDR1 SGHNT and CDR2 YYREEE (reference sequence). The length of the CDR3 is 15 residues. The CDR3 spells CASSLEGVINYGYTF. The DNA for the CDR3 is TGTGCCAGCAGCTTGGAAGGGGTCATTAACTATGGCTACACCTTC.

The chain has TRBV29-1 and TRBJ2-3; D might be TRBD2 (5 bases). Germline CDR1 SQVTM, CDR2 ANQGSEA. V lost 4 bases and J 15 bases, leaving 14 bases between the germline ends. This CDR3 region has 10 residues. CDR3 coding DNA: TGCAGCGTTGGGGCAGCGGAGCCCTATTTT. Translated: CSVGAAEPYF.